This T cell receptor (beta chain) came from a study of patients and donors after allogeneic stem cell transplantation. Using its own MiXCR run on the RT-PCR reads, TCRdb lists one record per CDR3 protein. The sample lists about 960,000 distinct CDR3 sequences, about a sixth occurring once. This clonotype has just a few counts. The CDR3 spans 13 residues. Trimming stripped 6 bases from V and 5 bases from J, with 14 bases between. Germline assignment: CDR1 MNHNS and CDR2 SASEGT. The clonotype was recovered from a human donor who was either an allogeneic HSCT recipient or a stem cell or donor lymphocyte infusion donor (not recorded which). It is not recorded whose cells these are; they may come from a transplant donor. The chain joins TRBV6-1 to TRBJ2-7; tentatively, D is TRBD1 (5 bases). Sequenced input: blood, either unsorted or a sorted T cell fraction (not recorded which). CDR3 in amino acids: CASRRPGMDEQYF. CDR3 coding DNA: TGTGCCAGCAGGAGGCCAGGGATGGACGAGCAGTACTTC.